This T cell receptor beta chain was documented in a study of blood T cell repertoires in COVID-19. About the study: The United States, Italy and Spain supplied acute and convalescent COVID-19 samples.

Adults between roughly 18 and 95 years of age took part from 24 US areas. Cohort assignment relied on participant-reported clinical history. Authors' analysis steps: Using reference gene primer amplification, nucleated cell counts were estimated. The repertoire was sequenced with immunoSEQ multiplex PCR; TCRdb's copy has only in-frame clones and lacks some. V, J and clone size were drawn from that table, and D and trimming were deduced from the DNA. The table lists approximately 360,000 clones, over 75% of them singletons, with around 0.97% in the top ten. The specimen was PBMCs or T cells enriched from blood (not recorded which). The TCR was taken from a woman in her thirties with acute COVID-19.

The CDR3 loop reads CATSDPGSVGDTQYF. DNA for the CDR3: TGTGCCACCAGTGATCCTGGATCGGTGGGCGATACGCAGTATTTT. This chain joins TRBV24-1 and TRBJ2-3; D gene unclear. This CDR3 region has 15 residues. V gave up 3 bases and J gave up 6 bases, with 15 bases separating them. CDR1 and CDR2 from the germline V gene are KGHDR and SFDVKD.